The T cell receptor (beta chain) under discussion was sequenced for a study of blood T cell repertoires in COVID-19. Study-level information: COVID-19 samples from acute and convalescent phases originated in the United States, Italy and Spain. T cells, B-cell-depleted T cells, or PBMCs supplied cDNA or gDNA.

V trimming: 6 bases; J trimming: 6 bases; junction bases outside the gene matches: 8. The CDR3 has 15 amino acids. Germline CDR1 reads MNHEY; CDR2 reads SMNVEV (reference sequence). Authors' methods: Amplification of reference gene primers was used by the study to estimate nucleated cell counts. Measured with immunoSEQ multiplex PCR; TCRdb has only the in-frame clones, and not every one. The DNA gave D and trimming, while V, J and clone size come from that table. The sample includes about 86,000 clones, approximately 83% of them seen just once. The receptor was isolated from a woman older than 75 with active or convalescent COVID-19. Sequenced input: peripheral blood. The chain links TRBV27 to TRBJ1-5, with 10 nucleotides matching TRBD1. The CDR3 nucleotides read TGTGCCAGCAGCCCTGGGACAGGGGAGCCTCAGCCCCAGCATTTT. Translating it yields CASSPGTGEPQPQHF.